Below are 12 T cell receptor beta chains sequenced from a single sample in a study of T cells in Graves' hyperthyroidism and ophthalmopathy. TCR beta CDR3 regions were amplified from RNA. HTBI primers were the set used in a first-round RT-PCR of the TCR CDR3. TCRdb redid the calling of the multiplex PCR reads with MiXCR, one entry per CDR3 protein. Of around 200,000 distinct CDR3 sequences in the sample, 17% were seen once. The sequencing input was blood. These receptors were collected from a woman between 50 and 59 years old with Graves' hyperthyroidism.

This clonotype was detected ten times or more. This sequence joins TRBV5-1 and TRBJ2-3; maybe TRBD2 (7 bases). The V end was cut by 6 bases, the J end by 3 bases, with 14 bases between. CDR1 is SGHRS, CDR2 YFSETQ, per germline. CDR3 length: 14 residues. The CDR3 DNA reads TGCGCCAGCACGATGGGGGGGCCGACAGATACGCAGTATTTT. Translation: CASTMGGPTDTQYF.

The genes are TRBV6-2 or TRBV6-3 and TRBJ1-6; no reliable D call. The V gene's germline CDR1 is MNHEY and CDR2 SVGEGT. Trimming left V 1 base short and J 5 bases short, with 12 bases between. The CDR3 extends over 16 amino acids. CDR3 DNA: TGTGCCAGCAGTTACTTGATGCAGGCGAATAATTCACCCCTCCACTTT. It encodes CASSYLMQANNSPLHF.

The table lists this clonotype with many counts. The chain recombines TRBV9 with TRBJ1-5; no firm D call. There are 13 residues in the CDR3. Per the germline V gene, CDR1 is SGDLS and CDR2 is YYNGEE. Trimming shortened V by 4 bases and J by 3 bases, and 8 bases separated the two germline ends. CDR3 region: CASSPGNNQPQHF. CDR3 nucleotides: TGTGCCAGCAGCCCCGGAAACAATCAGCCCCAGCATTTT. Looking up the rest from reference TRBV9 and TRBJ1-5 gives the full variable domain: DSGVTQTPKHLITATGQRVTLRCSPRSGDLSVYWYQQSLDQGLQFLIQYYNGEERAKGNILERFSAQQFPDLHSELNLSSLELGDSALYFCASSPGNNQPQHFGDGTRLSIL.

This CDR3 reads CASSLALAGGPRNIQYF. The CDR3 nucleotides are TGTGCCAGCAGCTTAGCTCTAGCGGGAGGGCCCCGAAACATTCAGTACTTC. The chain employs TRBV7-2 and TRBJ2-4; 12 bases line up with TRBD2. With V trimmed by 0 bases and J by 6 bases, 6 bases remained unmatched. Per the germline V gene, CDR1 is SGHTA and CDR2 is FQGNSA. This CDR3 comprises 17 residues.

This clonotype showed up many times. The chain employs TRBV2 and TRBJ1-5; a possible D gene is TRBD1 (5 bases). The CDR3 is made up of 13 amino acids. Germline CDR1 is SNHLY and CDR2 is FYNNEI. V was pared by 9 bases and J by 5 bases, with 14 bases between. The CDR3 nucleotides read TGTGCCAGTAGCAGGGCCTCACATCAGCCCCAGCATTTT. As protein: CASSRASHQPQHF.

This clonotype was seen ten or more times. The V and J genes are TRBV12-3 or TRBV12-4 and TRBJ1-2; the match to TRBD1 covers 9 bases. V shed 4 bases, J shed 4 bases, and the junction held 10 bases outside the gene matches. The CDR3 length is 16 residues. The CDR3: CASSSTGGRGAYGYTF. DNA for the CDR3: TGTGCCAGCAGTTCGACAGGGGGAAGGGGAGCCTATGGCTACACCTTC.

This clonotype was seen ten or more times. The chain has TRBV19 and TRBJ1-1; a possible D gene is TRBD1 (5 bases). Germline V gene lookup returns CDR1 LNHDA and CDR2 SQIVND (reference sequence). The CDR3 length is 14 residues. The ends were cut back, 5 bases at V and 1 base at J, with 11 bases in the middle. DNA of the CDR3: TGTGCCAGTAGTTGGGGGACGGCGAACACTGAAGCTTTCTTT. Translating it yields CASSWGTANTEAFF.

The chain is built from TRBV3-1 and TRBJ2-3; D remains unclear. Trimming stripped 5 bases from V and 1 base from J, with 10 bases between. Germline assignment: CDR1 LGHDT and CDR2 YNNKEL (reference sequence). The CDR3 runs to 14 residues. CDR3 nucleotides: TGTGCCAGCAGCGACACACATCGCACAGATACGCAGTATTTT. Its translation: CASSDTHRTDTQYF.

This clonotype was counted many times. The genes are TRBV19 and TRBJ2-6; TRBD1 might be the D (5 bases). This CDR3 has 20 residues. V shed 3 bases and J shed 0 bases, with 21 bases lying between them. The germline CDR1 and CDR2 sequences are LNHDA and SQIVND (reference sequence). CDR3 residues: CASSIAVLGVNSSGANVLTF. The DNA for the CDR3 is TGTGCCAGTAGTATCGCGGTTTTAGGGGTTAATAGCTCTGGGGCCAACGTCCTGACTTTC.

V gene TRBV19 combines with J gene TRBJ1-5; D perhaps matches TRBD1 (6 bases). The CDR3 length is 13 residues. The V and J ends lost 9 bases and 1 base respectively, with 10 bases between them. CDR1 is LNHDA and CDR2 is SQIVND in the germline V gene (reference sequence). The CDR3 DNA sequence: TGTGCCAGCCGGACAGTCAGCAATCAGCCCCAGCATTTT. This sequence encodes CASRTVSNQPQHF. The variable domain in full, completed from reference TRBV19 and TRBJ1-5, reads DGGITQSPKYLFRKEGQNVTLSCEQNLNHDAMYWYRQDPGQGLRLIYYSQIVNDFQKGDIAEGYSVSREKKESFPLTVTSAQKNPTAFYLCASRTVSNQPQHFGDGTRLSIL.

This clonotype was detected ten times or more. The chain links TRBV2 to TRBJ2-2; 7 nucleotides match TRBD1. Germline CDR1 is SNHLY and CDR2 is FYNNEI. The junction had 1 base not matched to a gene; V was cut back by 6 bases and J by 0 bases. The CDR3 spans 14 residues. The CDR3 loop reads CASRGTANTGELFF. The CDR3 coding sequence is TGTGCCAGCAGAGGGACAGCGAACACCGGGGAGCTGTTTTTT.

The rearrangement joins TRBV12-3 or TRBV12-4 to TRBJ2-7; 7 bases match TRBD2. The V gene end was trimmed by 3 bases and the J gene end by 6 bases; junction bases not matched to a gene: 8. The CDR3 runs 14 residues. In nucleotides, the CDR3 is TGTGCCAGCAGTTTGGGAGGGAATCTGGGCGAGCAGTACTTC. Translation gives CASSLGGNLGEQYF.